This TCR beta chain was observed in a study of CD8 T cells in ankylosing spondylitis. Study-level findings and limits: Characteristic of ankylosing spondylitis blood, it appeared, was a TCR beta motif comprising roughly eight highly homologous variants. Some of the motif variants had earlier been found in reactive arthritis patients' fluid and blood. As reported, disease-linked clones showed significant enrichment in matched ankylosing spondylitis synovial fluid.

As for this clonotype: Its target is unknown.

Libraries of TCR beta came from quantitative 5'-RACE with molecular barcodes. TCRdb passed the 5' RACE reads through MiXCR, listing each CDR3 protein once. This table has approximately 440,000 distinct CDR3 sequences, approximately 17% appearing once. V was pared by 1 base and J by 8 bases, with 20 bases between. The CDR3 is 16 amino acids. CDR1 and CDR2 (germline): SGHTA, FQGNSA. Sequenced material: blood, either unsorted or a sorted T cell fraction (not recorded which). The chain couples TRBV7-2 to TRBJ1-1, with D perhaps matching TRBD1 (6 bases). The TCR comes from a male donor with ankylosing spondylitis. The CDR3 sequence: CASSLGRGIQGGEAFF. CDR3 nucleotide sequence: TGTGCCAGCAGCTTAGGAAGAGGGATACAGGGAGGGGAAGCTTTCTTT.